The 3 T cell receptor beta chains given below trace back to one sample, sequenced in a study. The protocol was immunoSEQ multiplex PCR, while the TCRdb copy is restricted to in-frame clones and leaves out a portion. The table has under 90,000 clones, around 95% seen once; the top ten hold around 4.5%. What was sequenced was PBMCs. All receptors derive from a man aged 40-50 years with rheumatoid arthritis.

This clone was counted a few times. The J gene is TRBJ1-6, the V gene TRBV6-5, with D possibly being TRBD1 (5 bases). With 4 bases removed from V and 8 bases from J, the gap between germline ends came to 9 bases. Per the germline V gene, CDR1 is MNHEY and CDR2 is SVGAGI. This CDR3 is 13 amino acids long. The CDR3 loop is CASSSTGYSPLHF. The CDR3 region has the DNA TGTGCCAGCAGTTCAACAGGTTATTCACCCCTCCACTTT.

The chain carries TRBV24-1 and TRBJ2-5, with D possibly TRBD2 on 7 matching bases. The germline CDR1 and CDR2 sequences are KGHDR and SFDVKD. V was pared by 9 bases and J by 7 bases, with 26 bases between. CDR3 length: 16 amino acids. The CDR3 protein is CATGIGAGAGLGTQYF. CDR3 DNA: TGTGCCACCGGAATCGGTGCGGGGGCGGGCCTGGGGACCCAGTACTTC.

This clone appeared a few times. The rearrangement joins TRBV7-3 to TRBJ2-2; D not certain. The V end was cut by 7 bases, the J end by 3 bases, with 6 bases between. Per the germline V gene, CDR1 is SGHTA and CDR2 is FQGTGA. This CDR3 contains 12 residues. The CDR3, as DNA: TGTGCCAGCATCGGGTACACCGGGGAGCTGTTTTTT. Its translation: CASIGYTGELFF.